What follows are 3 T cell receptor beta chains derived from one specimen sequenced in a study of blood T cell repertoires in COVID-19. Generated by immunoSEQ multiplex PCR, the TCRdb table keeps only in-frame clones and is missing some. The table lists around 260,000 clones, about 85% of them singletons, with about 0.9% in the top ten. The sequencing sample was made of peripheral blood. Source of these receptors: a human donor with COVID-19, enrolled during active disease. The donor label of this sample is uncertain.

The chain joins TRBV18 to TRBJ2-3, with 8 bases aligning to TRBD1. Germline CDR1 reads KGHSH; CDR2 reads LQKENI. V lost 3 bases to trimming and J lost 5 bases; unmatched junction nucleotides: 7. This CDR3 has 15 residues. CDR3 DNA sequence: TGTGCCAGCTCACCCGGACAGGGTAGTAGAGATACGCAGTATTTT. It yields the protein CASSPGQGSRDTQYF.

The gene calls are TRBV19 and TRBJ2-3, with TRBD2 matching 7 bases. The CDR3 covers 14 residues. In germline, CDR1 is LNHDA, CDR2 SQIVND (reference sequence). V shed 6 bases, J shed 3 bases, and the junction held 6 bases outside the gene matches. CDR3 sequence reads: CASSESGMTDTQYF. The CDR3 DNA reads TGTGCCAGTAGCGAAAGCGGGATGACAGATACGCAGTATTTT.

This chain uses TRBV30 with TRBJ1-2, with D possibly matching TRBD1 (6 bases). Germline assignment: CDR1 GTSNPN and CDR2 SVGIG (reference sequence). Deletions cut 0 bases from V and 8 bases from J, with 13 bases between. The CDR3 is 13 amino acids. CDR3 DNA sequence: TGTGCCTGGAGTGTAGGGGGGGCAGGCGGCTACACCTTC. Amino acid sequence: CAWSVGGAGGYTF.